Below, 10 T cell receptor beta chains from the same sample are listed, as sequenced in a study of metastatic and nonmetastatic thyroid tumors. Using MiXCR, TCRdb re-called clones from the PCR reads. Found here are over 20,000 clones, around 12% of them singletons; the top ten hold approximately 25%. All patients were untreated before thyroid surgery. What was sequenced was blood. Every receptor here comes from a female donor with papillary thyroid cancer or a benign thyroid nodule (not recorded which). Some clones in this sample may be carry-over from other donors' samples.

The table lists this clone with a few counts. V gene TRBV28 combines with J gene TRBJ1-4; D perhaps matches TRBD1 (5 bases). Germline V CDR1 and CDR2: MDHEN, SYDVKM. There are 15 residues in the CDR3. V lost 10 bases, J lost 7 bases, and 22 bases lay in between. The CDR3 region is CATGAAWARGEKLFF. CDR3 coding DNA: TGTGCCACCGGAGCCGCCTGGGCTAGGGGTGAAAAACTGTTTTTT.

The rearrangement uses TRBV10-3 and TRBJ1-1, with TRBD1 identical over 8 bases. The CDR3 length is 12 residues. Per the germline V gene, CDR1 is ENHRY and CDR2 is SYGVKD. V lost 11 bases and J lost 5; bases outside the gene matches: 7. The CDR3 DNA reads as TGTGCCGTACAGGGGGTGGGGACTGAAGCTTTCTTT. Encoded protein: CAVQGVGTEAFF.

Comments on this clone: The missing conserved phenylalanine or tryptophan at the end of this CDR3 makes a read error likely. The DNA is left out, because the CDR3 cannot be placed on it with certainty; the CDR3 is given as TCRdb lists it. This sequence joins TRBV28 and TRBJ1-2. The CDR3 is 13 amino acids long, termini counted. CDR1 is MDHEN and CDR2 is SYDVKM in the germline V gene. Here the CDR3 reads CASSFTMDYGYTL.

Many counts were recorded for this clone. The chain combines TRBV5-1 with TRBJ2-5; no definite D call. This CDR3 comprises 13 residues. Per the germline V gene, CDR1 is SGHRS and CDR2 is YFSETQ. V dropped 3 bases and J dropped 4 bases, with 10 bases sitting between them. CDR3 region: CASSWVEVETQYF. In DNA, the CDR3 is TGCGCCAGCAGCTGGGTAGAAGTAGAGACCCAGTACTTC.

The chain links TRBV28 to TRBJ2-5; TRBD1 is a possible D gene (6 bases). Between the trimmed V and J ends, which lost 2 bases and 3 bases, there was a span of 16 bases. CDR3 size: 16 residues. Looked up from germline, CDR1 is MDHEN and CDR2 is SYDVKM. The CDR3 region is CASSLRYPTGKETQYF. The CDR3 DNA is TGTGCCAGCAGTTTAAGATACCCTACAGGGAAAGAGACCCAGTACTTC. The complete variable domain, with remaining parts taken from reference TRBV28 and TRBJ2-5, reads DVKVTQSSRYLVKRTGEKVFLECVQDMDHENMFWYRQDPGLGLRLIYFSYDVKMKEKGDIPEGYSVSREKKERFSLILESASTNQTSMYLCASSLRYPTGKETQYFGPGTRLLVL.

The CDR3 nucleotides read TGCGCCAGCAGCTTGTGGTTTATCCTTGAGCAGTTCTTC. Protein sequence: CASSLWFILEQFF. This chain uses TRBV5-1 with TRBJ2-1; the D is unclear. Between the trimmed V and J ends, which lost 1 base and 9 bases, there was a span of 11 bases. CDR3 length: 13 residues. CDR1 is SGHRS, CDR2 YFSETQ, per germline. The variable domain in full, with the rest retrieved from reference TRBV5-1 and TRBJ2-1, is KAGVTQTPRYLIKTRGQQVTLSCSPISGHRSVSWYQQTPGQGLQFLFEYFSETQRNKGNFPGRFSGRQFSNSRSEMNVSTLELGDSALYLCASSLWFILEQFFGPGTRLTVL.

This clone was recorded a few times. With a much larger clone just one base away, this may be a read error. The V and J genes are TRBV2 and TRBJ2-7; no clear D. Germline values: CDR1 SNHLY, CDR2 FYNNEI. The CDR3 sequence is 14 residues long. Trimming shortened V by 4 bases and J by 0 bases, and 10 bases separated the two germline ends. DNA of the CDR3: TGTGCCAGCAGTGCGGGCGTTCCCTCCTACGAGCAGTACTTC. Protein sequence: CASSAGVPSYEQYF.

On this clone: This may come from a read error, since a much larger clone is one base off. Other DNA sequences in the same sample also yield this CDR3. CDR3 sequence reads: CSASNQGTEAFF. CDR3 DNA: TGCAGTGCTAGTAACCAGGGTACTGAAGCTTTCTTT. The V call is TRBV20-1, the J call TRBJ1-1, with D maybe TRBD1 (5 bases). The V end was cut by 3 bases, the J end by 5 bases, with 10 bases between. CDR3 length equals 12 residues. Per germline, CDR1 DFQATT and CDR2 SNEGSKA (reference sequence).

Points on this clone: At one end the junction does not follow the germline gene, possibly because of a read error. This rearrangement joins TRBV4-2 to TRBJ2-3; D is unclear. This CDR3 region has 15 residues. Looked up from germline, CDR1 is LGHNA and CDR2 is YNFKEQ. The CDR3 coding sequence is TGTGCCAGCATCCAAGATATTGTCGGCGCAGATACGCAGTATTTT. Amino acids: CASIQDIVGADTQYF.

In its sample, this clone was seen many times. This rearrangement joins TRBV7-6 to TRBJ1-5; D remains unclear. The germline V gene encodes CDR1 SGHVS and CDR2 FNYEAQ. V shed 4 bases and J shed 6 bases, with 13 bases lying between them. CDR3 length equals 14 residues. The CDR3 reads CASSSGLRGQPQHF. CDR3 DNA: TGTGCCAGCAGCTCGGGCCTGCGGGGTCAGCCCCAGCATTTT.